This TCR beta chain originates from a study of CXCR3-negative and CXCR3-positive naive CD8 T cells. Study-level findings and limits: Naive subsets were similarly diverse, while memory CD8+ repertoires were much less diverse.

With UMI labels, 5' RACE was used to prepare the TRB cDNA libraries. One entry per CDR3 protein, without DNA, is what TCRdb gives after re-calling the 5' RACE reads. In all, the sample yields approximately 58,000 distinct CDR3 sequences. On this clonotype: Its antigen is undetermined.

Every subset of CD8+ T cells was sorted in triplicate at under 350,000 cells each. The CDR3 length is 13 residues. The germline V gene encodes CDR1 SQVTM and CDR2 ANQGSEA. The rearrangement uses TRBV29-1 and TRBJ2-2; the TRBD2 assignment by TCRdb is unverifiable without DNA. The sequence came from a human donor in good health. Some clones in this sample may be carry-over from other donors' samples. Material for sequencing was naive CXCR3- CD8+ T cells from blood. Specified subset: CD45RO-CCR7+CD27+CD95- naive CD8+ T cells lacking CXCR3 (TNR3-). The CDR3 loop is CSALAANTGELFF.